Reported below is one T cell receptor (beta chain). Its antigen is undetermined. Germline assignment: CDR1 KGHSH and CDR2 LQKENI. This CDR3 is built from 17 residues. Deletions cut 0 bases from V and 0 bases from J, with 14 bases between. The sample is drawn from a study of cytomegalovirus exposure and HLA in healthy donors. The PCR used 60 Vbeta and 13 Jbeta primers. TCRdb's copy holds only in-frame clones and misses some; the assay was immunoSEQ multiplex PCR. The sample contains approximately 110,000 clones, around 77% of which appear only once. The study's findings and limits: Exclusion applied to some V segments, including TRBV6-2 and TRBV6-3, as they were indistinguishable.

The chain uses TRBV18 and TRBJ1-1, with D possibly matching TRBD1 (6 bases). The sequenced sample was PBMCs. This receptor was taken from a human donor in good health. The CDR3 sequence is CASSPPGAGAMNTEAFF. CDR3 in DNA: TGTGCCAGCTCACCACCGGGGGCAGGGGCGATGAACACTGAAGCTTTCTTT.